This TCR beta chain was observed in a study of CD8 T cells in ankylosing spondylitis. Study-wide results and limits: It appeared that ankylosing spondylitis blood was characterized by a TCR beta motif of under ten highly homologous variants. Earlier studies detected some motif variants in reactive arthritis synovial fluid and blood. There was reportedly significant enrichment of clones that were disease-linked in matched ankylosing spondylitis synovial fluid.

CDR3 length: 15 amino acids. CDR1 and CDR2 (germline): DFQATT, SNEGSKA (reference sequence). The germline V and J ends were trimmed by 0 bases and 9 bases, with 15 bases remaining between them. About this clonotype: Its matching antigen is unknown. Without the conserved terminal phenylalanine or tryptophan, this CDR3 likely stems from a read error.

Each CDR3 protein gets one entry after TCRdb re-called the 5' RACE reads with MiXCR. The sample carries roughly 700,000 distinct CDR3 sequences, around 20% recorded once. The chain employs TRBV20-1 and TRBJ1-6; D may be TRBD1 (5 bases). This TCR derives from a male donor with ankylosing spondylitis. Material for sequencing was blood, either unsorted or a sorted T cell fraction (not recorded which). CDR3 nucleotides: TGCAGTGCTAGAGATCTTGCAGGGATAATTTCACCCCTCCACATT. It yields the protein CSARDLAGIISPLHI.